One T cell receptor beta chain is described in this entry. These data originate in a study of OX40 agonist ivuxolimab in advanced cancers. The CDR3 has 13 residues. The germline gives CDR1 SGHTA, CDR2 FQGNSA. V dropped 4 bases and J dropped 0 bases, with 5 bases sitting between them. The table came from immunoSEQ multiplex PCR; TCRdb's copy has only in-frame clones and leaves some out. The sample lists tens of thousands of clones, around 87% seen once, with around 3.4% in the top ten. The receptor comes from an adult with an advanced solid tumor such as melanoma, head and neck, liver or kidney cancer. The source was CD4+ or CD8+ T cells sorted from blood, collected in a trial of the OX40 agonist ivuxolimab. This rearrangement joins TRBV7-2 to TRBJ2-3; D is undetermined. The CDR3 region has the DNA TGTGCCAGCAGCTGGGGAAGCACAGATACGCAGTATTTT. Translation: CASSWGSTDTQYF.